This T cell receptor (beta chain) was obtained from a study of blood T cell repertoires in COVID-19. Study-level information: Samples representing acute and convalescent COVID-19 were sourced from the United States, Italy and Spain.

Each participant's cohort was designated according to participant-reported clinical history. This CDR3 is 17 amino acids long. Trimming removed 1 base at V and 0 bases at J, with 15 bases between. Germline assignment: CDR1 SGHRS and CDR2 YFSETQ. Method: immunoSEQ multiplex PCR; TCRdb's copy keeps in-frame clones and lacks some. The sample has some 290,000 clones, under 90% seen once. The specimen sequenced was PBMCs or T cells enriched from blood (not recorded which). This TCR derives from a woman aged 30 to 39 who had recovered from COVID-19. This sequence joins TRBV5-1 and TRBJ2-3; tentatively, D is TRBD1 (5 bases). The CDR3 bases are TGCGCCAGCAGCTTGTTTTTCAGGGTTCCTAGCACAGATACGCAGTATTTT. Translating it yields CASSLFFRVPSTDTQYF.